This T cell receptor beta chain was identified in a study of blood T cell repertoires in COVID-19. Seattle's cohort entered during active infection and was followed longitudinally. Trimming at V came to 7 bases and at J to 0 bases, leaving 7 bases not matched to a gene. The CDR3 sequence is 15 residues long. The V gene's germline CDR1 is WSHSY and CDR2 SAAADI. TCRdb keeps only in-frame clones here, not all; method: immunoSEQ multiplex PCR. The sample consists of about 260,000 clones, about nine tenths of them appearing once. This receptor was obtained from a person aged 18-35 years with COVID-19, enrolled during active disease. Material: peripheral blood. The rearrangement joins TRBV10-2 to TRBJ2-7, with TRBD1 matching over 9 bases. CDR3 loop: CASNSGQGISYEQYF. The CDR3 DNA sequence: TGCGCCAGCAATTCCGGACAGGGGATCTCCTACGAGCAGTACTTC.